This TCR beta chain was retrieved from a study of T cell responses to AZD1222 COVID-19 vaccine. Overall study results and limits: None of the repertoires were sampled until the peak T cell response had passed. Reportedly, nearly half of unique spike TCRs recognized epitopes outside B.1.351/B.1.1.7 mutations.

With respect to this clone: Its antigen is as yet unknown.

The table came from immunoSEQ multiplex PCR; TCRdb's copy has only in-frame clones and leaves some out. The repertoire holds 85,000 to 120,000 clones, with about 88% as singletons. The starting material was peripheral blood, obtained on day 0 of AZD1222 vaccination. The TCR comes from an adult in good health.

In DNA form, the CDR3 reads TGTGCCAGCAGTTTTTTAGGAGGGAGTCGGGGCACTGAAGCTTTCTTT. Translation gives CASSFLGGSRGTEAFF. This chain connects TRBV28 to TRBJ1-1; D gene ambiguous. The V gene lost 3 bases and the J gene lost 4 bases, with 18 bases spanning the gap. CDR1 is MDHEN and CDR2 is SYDVKM in the germline V gene. CDR3 size: 16 residues.